The 10 T cell receptor beta chains given below trace back to one sample, sequenced in a study of cytomegalovirus exposure and HLA in healthy donors. TCRdb's copy holds only in-frame clones and misses some; the assay was immunoSEQ multiplex PCR. The sample has approximately 46,000 clones; about 90% are singletons. Sequenced: PBMCs. The receptors originated from a man aged 18 to 30 in good health and CMV-seronegative.

The chain couples TRBV6-5 to TRBJ1-2; 8 nucleotides align to TRBD1. The CDR3 consists of 15 residues. After removal of 6 bases from V and 2 bases from J, the junction contained 8 bases not matched to a gene. Germline V gene data show CDR1 as MNHEY and CDR2 as SVGAGI. As DNA, the CDR3 is TGTGCCAGCAGAAATGCAGGGGGCCGGAACTATGGCTACACCTTC. It specifies CASRNAGGRNYGYTF.

The rearrangement links TRBV30 to TRBJ2-7; 10 nucleotides agree with TRBD2. After removal of 3 bases from V and 6 bases from J, the junction contained 5 bases not matched to a gene. The germline CDR1 and CDR2 sequences are GTSNPN and SVGIG (reference sequence). The length of the CDR3 is 13 residues. CDR3 region: CAWRLAGAGEQYF. In DNA, the CDR3 is TGTGCCTGGAGGCTAGCGGGAGCCGGCGAGCAGTACTTC.

The chain joins TRBV7-7 to TRBJ2-3, with a tentative D call TRBD2 (5 bases). The CDR3 contains 14 residues. Trimming stripped 1 base from V and 4 bases from J, with 9 bases between. Germline loops: CDR1 SSHAT, CDR2 FNYEAQ (reference sequence). CDR3 residues: CASSLGEGADTQYF. In DNA form, the CDR3 reads TGTGCCAGCAGCTTAGGAGAGGGAGCAGATACGCAGTATTTT.

The DNA of the CDR3 is TGTGCCAGCAGTTTGGCAGGGGGCGTATACGAGCAGTACTTC. It encodes CASSLAGGVYEQYF. The rearrangement uses TRBV27 and TRBJ2-7; TRBD1 aligns across 8 bases. V lost 3 bases, J lost 4 bases, and 5 bases stayed unmatched. The germline CDR1 and CDR2 sequences are MNHEY and SMNVEV (reference sequence). CDR3 size: 14 residues.

The chain links TRBV29-1 to TRBJ1-4; TRBD1 is a possible D gene (5 bases). The germline gives CDR1 SQVTM, CDR2 ANQGSEA. V was shortened by 6 bases and J by 6 bases, with 11 bases between the two germline ends. The CDR3 has 12 residues. The CDR3 DNA follows: TGCAGCGTGCGGGGACTGTATGAAAAACTGTTTTTT. Translated: CSVRGLYEKLFF.

This clone has just one count. The chain employs TRBV5-1 and TRBJ1-1; 8 nucleotides agree with TRBD1. Germline trimming cut 3 bases from V and 10 bases from J; bases unmatched to any gene: 8. The CDR3 spans 13 residues. CDR1 is SGHRS and CDR2 is YFSETQ in the germline V gene. CDR3 region: CASSSSPDRVAFF. CDR3 nucleotides: TGCGCCAGCAGCTCCTCCCCGGACAGGGTAGCTTTCTTT.

The chain combines TRBV27 with TRBJ2-2, with D maybe TRBD2 (6 bases). The CDR3 loop spans 17 amino acids. Looked up from germline, CDR1 is MNHEY and CDR2 is SMNVEV (reference sequence). V lost 3 bases and J 3 bases, leaving 17 bases between the germline ends. The DNA for the CDR3 is TGTGCCAGCAGTTTCCTTGGGGGGTCCGTGTACACCGGGGAGCTGTTTTTT. It translates to CASSFLGGSVYTGELFF.

This rearrangement joins TRBV30 to TRBJ1-1, with D hard to call. V lost 3 bases to trimming and J lost 3 bases, with 17 bases between them. The germline gives CDR1 GTSNPN, CDR2 SVGIG (reference sequence). The CDR3 covers 15 residues. Written as DNA, the CDR3 is TGTGCCTGGAGGGCGGGAGGAGGGTGGGACACTGAAGCTTTCTTT. Protein: CAWRAGGGWDTEAFF.

The chain uses TRBV6-1 and TRBJ1-1; 9 bases agree with TRBD1. Unmatched junction bases numbered 13, after V lost 6 bases and J lost 11 bases. CDR1 is MNHNS and CDR2 is SASEGT in the germline V gene. CDR3 length: 14 residues. The CDR3 region is CASRRTGEGLGAFF. Here the CDR3 DNA reads TGTGCCAGCAGGAGGACAGGGGAAGGTTTAGGGGCTTTCTTT.

CDR3 DNA: TGTGCCAGCAGGGGAGGGACCTACAATGAGCAGTTCTTC. Translated: CASRGGTYNEQFF. The chain uses TRBV28 and TRBJ2-1, with 7 bases identical to TRBD2. Trimming cost V 6 bases and J 2 bases; bases outside gene matches: 1. The germline CDR1 and CDR2 sequences are MDHEN and SYDVKM. The CDR3 runs to 13 residues.